Sequencing of this TCR beta chain was carried out in a study of T cell responses to AZD1222 COVID-19 vaccine. Germline V gene lookup returns CDR1 SGHRS and CDR2 YFSETQ. The CDR3 spans 14 residues. The ends were cut back, 0 bases at V and 6 bases at J, with 13 bases in the middle. The repertoire was sequenced with immunoSEQ multiplex PCR; TCRdb's copy has only in-frame clones and lacks some. The table has around 120,000 clones, 88% seen once. Sequences were derived from peripheral blood, sampled on day 0 of AZD1222 vaccination. The sequence came from an adult in good health. The chain links TRBV5-1 to TRBJ2-7; D is unclear. CDR3 sequence (DNA): TGCGCCAGCAGCTTGGATGACGGGTTAGGCGAGCAGTACTTC. It encodes CASSLDDGLGEQYF.